Below are 30 T cell receptor beta chains sequenced from a single sample in a study of Tregs in tolerant kidney transplant recipients. Clones were sequenced by immunoSEQ multiplex PCR, and TCRdb holds only the in-frame ones, with some missing. The sample table sets out several thousand clones. Recipients received nonmyeloablative bone marrow transplants from related graft donors, with transient mixed chimerism. This sample comprised CD4+ T cells from blood (PBMCs), obtained 6 months after the transplant. The source of these receptors is a human patient who received a combined kidney and bone marrow transplant. Among the T cells, some may be from the graft donor.

Remarks on this clone: The read falls 3 residues short of the CDR3 end, and the missing part is taken from the germline J gene. The chain has TRBV11-2 and TRBJ2-1, with D perhaps matching TRBD1 (6 bases). Looked up from germline, CDR1 is SGHAT and CDR2 is FQNNGV. The CDR3 covers 13 residues. V lost 5 bases, J lost 4 bases, and 9 bases lay in between. The CDR3: CASSLQGYNEQFF. The sequenced CDR3 bases are TGTGCCAGCAGCCTACAGGGTTACAATGAG.

As regards this clone: The read halts 3 residues ahead of the CDR3 end, with the missing end drawn from the germline J gene. The rearrangement links TRBV27 to TRBJ2-7, with 12 bases matching TRBD2. The CDR3 contains 14 residues. The germline V gene encodes CDR1 MNHEY and CDR2 SMNVEV (reference sequence). J was trimmed by 3 bases and V by 3 bases; bases with no gene match: 0. CDR3 bases read: TGTGCCAGCAGTTTGACTAGCGGGAGCTACGAG. Protein sequence: CASSLTSGSYE. The CDR3 as a whole reads CASSLTSGSYEQYF.

Incomplete CDR3 DNA: TGTGCCAGCAGTGAGTTAGGGCACAGGAACACTGAA. The encoded protein is CASSELGHRNTE. The whole CDR3 sequence reads CASSELGHRNTEAFF. The chain is built from TRBV2 and TRBJ1-1; D unresolved. From the germline J gene comes the end of the CDR3, since the read stops 3 residues before it. The CDR3 contains 15 residues. Germline V gene sequence: CDR1 SNHLY, CDR2 FYNNEI. Trimming cost V 3 bases and J 1 base, with 12 bases left between them. The variable domain in full, with the rest retrieved from reference TRBV2 and TRBJ1-1, is EPEVTQTPSHQVTQMGQEVILRCVPISNHLYFYWYRQILGQKVEFLVSFYNNEISEKSEIFDDQFSVERPDGSNFTLKIRSTKLEDSAMYFCASSELGHRNTEAFFGQGTRLTVV.

Notes on this clone: The CDR3 extends 3 residues past the end of the read, so its final part is completed from the germline J gene. The V gene is TRBV7-6, the J gene TRBJ2-1, with 9 bases identical to TRBD2. V was clipped by 1 base and J by 4 bases; unmatched bases: 8. Germline values: CDR1 SGHVS, CDR2 FNYEAQ. CDR3 length: 17 residues. The part of the CDR3 DNA that was read is TGTGCCAGCAGCTTAGGGGCTAGCGGGGCATCTTACAATGAG. Its protein product is CASSLGASGASYNE. The CDR3 reads in full as CASSLGASGASYNEQFF.

In the case of this clone: The DNA ends 3 residues before the CDR3 does, and the rest of the CDR3 is filled in from the germline J gene. The chain recombines TRBV30 with TRBJ2-2; weak D call: TRBD2 (7 bases). There are 14 residues in the CDR3. Trimming removed 2 bases at V and 7 bases at J, with 14 bases between. Germline V gene sequence: CDR1 GTSNPN, CDR2 SVGIG (reference sequence). CDR3 DNA (partial): TGTGCCTGGAGTAGAGGGGGGGTGGGCGGGGAG. It yields the protein CAWSRGGVGGE. Given in full, the CDR3 is CAWSRGGVGGELFF. The whole variable domain, remainder taken from reference TRBV30 and TRBJ2-2, is SQTIHQWPATLVQPVGSPLSLECTVEGTSNPNLYWYRQAAGRGLQLLFYSVGIGQISSEVPQNLSASRPQDRQFILSSKKLLLSDSGFYLCAWSRGGVGGELFFGEGSRLTVL.

With regard to this clone: The read is 3 residues too short to cover the CDR3 end, so that end is filled in from the germline J gene. The rearrangement uses TRBV5-4 and TRBJ2-5, with a weak D call TRBD1 (6 bases). The V gene lost 1 base and the J gene lost 2 bases, with 9 bases spanning the gap. Germline V lookup: CDR1 SGHNT, CDR2 YYREEE (reference sequence). The CDR3 totals 14 residues. CDR3 bases read: TGTGCCAGCAGCTTGCCCGGACAGCAAGAGACC. Translated, it gives CASSLPGQQET. The full-length CDR3 reads as CASSLPGQQETQYF.

This clone is identified as medium-sized from frequency. Read data end 3 residues before the CDR3 end; the end is taken from the germline J gene. The gene calls are TRBV30 and TRBJ2-2, with D unresolved. Germline V gene data show CDR1 as GTSNPN and CDR2 as SVGIG (reference sequence). The CDR3 contains 12 residues. V lost 3 bases and J lost 6, with 8 bases in between. CDR3 in amino acids: CAWRRVPGELFF. Partial CDR3 DNA: TGTGCCTGGAGACGGGTCCCCGGGGAG.

Points on this clone: The read ends 3 residues shy of where the CDR3 ends; the end is completed using the germline J gene. The chain joins TRBV19 to TRBJ2-7; D is unresolved. Germline V gene sequence: CDR1 LNHDA, CDR2 SQIVND (reference sequence). This CDR3 region has 11 residues. V was pared by 5 bases and J by 2 bases, with 4 bases between. This chain's CDR3 is CASSSTYEQYF. Incomplete CDR3 DNA: TGTGCCAGTAGTTCCACCTACGAG.

Worth noting for this clone: The DNA ends 3 residues before the CDR3 does, and the rest of the CDR3 is filled in from the germline J gene. V gene TRBV20-1 combines with J gene TRBJ2-2; TRBD1 might be the D (6 bases). The CDR3 consists of 15 residues. V shed 5 bases and J shed 8 bases, with 21 bases lying between them. Germline CDR1 DFQATT, CDR2 SNEGSKA (reference sequence). The sequenced CDR3 bases are TGCAGTGCTCGGCGAGCTGAGGGGGAAAGGGGGGAG. Protein sequence: CSARRAEGERGE. The complete CDR3 reads CSARRAEGERGELFF.

Note on this clone: The read ends 3 residues early relative to the CDR3; the germline J gene fills the gap. The rearrangement joins TRBV2 to TRBJ2-7; D may be TRBD1 (6 bases). The CDR3 is 14 residues long. V dropped 2 bases and J dropped 2 bases, with 10 bases sitting between them. Germline lookup yields CDR1 SNHLY and CDR2 FYNNEI. CDR3 DNA (partial): TGTGCCAGCAGTGAATCACAGGGACCCTACGAG. Amino acid sequence: CASSESQGPYE. The complete CDR3 reads CASSESQGPYEQYF.

Concerning this clone: The CDR3 end is not reached by the read, which stops 3 residues before it; the germline J gene fills it in. The chain carries TRBV11-2 and TRBJ1-5, with TRBD1 matching over 8 bases. Unmatched junction bases numbered 2, after V lost 3 bases and J lost 4 bases. Germline values: CDR1 SGHAT, CDR2 FQNNGV. This CDR3 has 14 amino acids. CDR3 in amino acids: CASSFQGANQPQHF. CDR3 bases read: TGTGCCAGCAGCTTCCAGGGGGCAAATCAGCCC.

Its frequency marks this clone as medium-sized. The DNA read from the CDR3 is TGTGCCAGCAGCCCCACGCGGACAGGGATGGAAAAA. This sequence encodes CASSPTRTGMEK. The whole CDR3 is CASSPTRTGMEKLFF. The chain combines TRBV7-2 with TRBJ1-4; TRBD1 matches 8 bases. The CDR3 extends 3 residues past the end of the read, so its final part is completed from the germline J gene. Germline-derived CDR1 and CDR2 are SGHTA and FQGNSA. CDR3 length: 15 residues. J gave up 8 bases and V 5 bases, and 10 bases lay outside the gene matches.

This clone is classed as large by frequency. The read ends 3 residues shy of where the CDR3 ends; the end is completed using the germline J gene. V usage is TRBV20-1 and J usage is TRBJ2-2, with 14 bases that match TRBD2. CDR3 length: 14 amino acids. Germline V gene lookup returns CDR1 DFQATT and CDR2 SNEGSKA (reference sequence). The CDR3 here is CSARGTSGSDKLFF. CDR3 DNA (partial): TGCAGTGCTAGGGGGACTAGCGGGAGTGACAAG.

About this clone: Mismatch with germline at one junction end may stem from a read error. The CDR3 end falls 3 residues outside the read, so it is completed with the germline J gene. The J gene is TRBJ1-2, the V gene TRBV20-1, with D hard to call. Per germline, CDR1 DFQATT and CDR2 SNEGSKA (reference sequence). The CDR3 covers 11 residues. The covered CDR3 bases are TGCAGGGCTACCCCCTCCTATGGC. This encodes CRATPSYG. The entire CDR3 protein reads CRATPSYGYTF.

Of note for this clone: The read terminates 3 residues before the CDR3 end, so the remaining end is supplied by the germline J gene. The chain uses TRBV5-6 and TRBJ2-5; possibly TRBD1 for D (6 bases). The CDR3 length is 14 residues. Trimming removed 4 bases from V and 5 bases from J, with 15 bases in between. Germline-derived CDR1 and CDR2 are SGHDT and YYEEEE. CDR3 DNA (partial): TGTGCCAGCAGCGGGGTGGGGGCCCCCGAGACC. It encodes CASSGVGAPET. The complete CDR3 protein is CASSGVGAPETQYF.

Considering frequency, this clone is medium-sized. The CDR3 extends 3 residues past the end of the read, so its final part is completed from the germline J gene. The chain is built from TRBV29-1 and TRBJ2-5; 9 nucleotides match TRBD2. In germline, CDR1 is SQVTM, CDR2 ANQGSEA. The CDR3 totals 14 residues. V lost 6 bases, J lost 1 base, and 6 bases stayed unmatched. Incomplete CDR3 DNA: TGCAGCGTCGACGGACTAGCGACCCAAGAGACC. Translation gives CSVDGLATQET. The full CDR3 reads CSVDGLATQETQYF.

Of note for this clone: The CDR3 extends 3 residues past the end of the read, so its final part is completed from the germline J gene. This sequence joins TRBV30 and TRBJ2-3; TRBD2 aligns across 9 bases. This CDR3 region has 16 residues. The ends lost 2 bases at V and 2 bases at J; junction bases unmatched: 8. Germline assignment: CDR1 GTSNPN and CDR2 SVGIG (reference sequence). CDR3 bases read: TGTGCCTGGAGTCTAGGGACTAGCCGAGTCACAGATACG. Translating it yields CAWSLGTSRVTDT. The whole CDR3 protein reads CAWSLGTSRVTDTQYF.

On this clone: The read halts 3 residues ahead of the CDR3 end, with the missing end drawn from the germline J gene. The chain is built from TRBV4-1 and TRBJ2-2; 15 bases fit TRBD2. The trim removed 2 bases at V and 4 bases at J, leaving 5 bases unmatched. From germline, CDR1 is MGHRA and CDR2 YSYEKL. The CDR3 contains 18 residues. The CDR3 DNA, read in part, is TGCGCCAGCAGCCAACGGACTAGCGGGAGGGGGCGCACCGGGGAG. It specifies CASSQRTSGRGRTGE. From start to end, the CDR3 is CASSQRTSGRGRTGELFF.

As regards this clone: The CDR3 goes on 3 residues after the read ends, and that part is filled in from the germline J gene. This chain uses TRBV20-1 with TRBJ1-2, with D unclear. The length of the CDR3 is 14 residues. The ends were cut back, 0 bases at V and 3 bases at J, with 11 bases in the middle. Germline V gives CDR1 DFQATT, CDR2 SNEGSKA (reference sequence). CDR3 DNA (partial): TGCAGTGCTAGAGATCTGGGCTCCGACTATGGC. This gives the protein CSARDLGSDYG. The whole CDR3 reads CSARDLGSDYGYTF.

Of note for this clone: The read comes to an end 3 residues before the CDR3 does, leaving the germline J gene to fill in the end. The rearrangement links TRBV19 to TRBJ2-2; 7 nucleotides align to TRBD1. The CDR3 has 14 amino acids. With 9 bases clipped from V and 1 base from J, the junction kept 5 bases outside the gene matches. Per germline, CDR1 LNHDA and CDR2 SQIVND (reference sequence). CDR3 loop: CASQGQMNTGELFF. Incomplete CDR3 DNA: TGTGCCAGCCAGGGACAGATGAACACCGGGGAG.

The CDR3 loop reads CSVDGQGGTEAFF. The CDR3 bases that were read are TGCAGCGTTGACGGACAGGGGGGAACTGAA. The chain employs TRBV29-1 and TRBJ1-1, with 10 bases aligning to TRBD1. From the germline J gene comes the end of the CDR3, since the read stops 3 residues before it. This CDR3 spans 13 amino acids. Germline V gives CDR1 SQVTM, CDR2 ANQGSEA. Trimming took 3 bases from V and 5 from J; bases not matched to a gene: 3. The entire variable domain, with the rest obtained from reference TRBV29-1 and TRBJ1-1, is as follows: SAVISQKPSRDICQRGTSLTIQCQVDSQVTMMFWYRQQPGQSLTLIATANQGSEATYESGFVIDKFPISRPNLTFSTLTVSNMSPEDSSIYLCSVDGQGGTEAFFGQGTRLTVV.

By frequency, this clone is medium-sized. Read coverage stops 3 residues before the CDR3 terminus; the germline J gene supplies the remainder. The V and J genes are TRBV30 and TRBJ2-1; D unclear. CDR1 is GTSNPN and CDR2 is SVGIG in the germline V gene (reference sequence). V lost 2 bases to trimming and J lost 3 bases, with 5 bases between them. The CDR3 is 12 residues long. The CDR3 loop reads CAWSPFYNEQFF. The covered CDR3 bases are TGTGCCTGGAGTCCATTCTACAATGAG.

Details on this clone: The read ends 3 residues shy of where the CDR3 ends; the end is completed using the germline J gene. This chain uses TRBV5-1 with TRBJ2-2, with unresolved D. CDR1 SGHRS and CDR2 YFSETQ come from the germline V gene. Trimming took 0 bases from V and 5 from J, leaving 8 bases between them. The CDR3 extends over 14 amino acids. The CDR3 reads CASSLGTGTGELFF. The covered CDR3 bases are TGCGCCAGCAGCTTGGGAACCGGGACCGGGGAG. Filled out from reference TRBV5-1 and TRBJ2-2, the complete variable domain reads KAGVTQTPRYLIKTRGQQVTLSCSPISGHRSVSWYQQTPGQGLQFLFEYFSETQRNKGNFPGRFSGRQFSNSRSEMNVSTLELGDSALYLCASSLGTGTGELFFGEGSRLTVL.

Notes on this clone: The read terminates 3 residues ahead of where the CDR3 ends, so the germline J gene completes it. The chain has TRBV6-1 and TRBJ1-3, with D possibly being TRBD1 (5 bases). Germline loops: CDR1 MNHNS, CDR2 SASEGT. The V end lost 3 bases, the J end lost 0 bases, and 12 bases lay between the germline ends. This CDR3 has 16 amino acids. The CDR3 DNA, read in part, is TGTGCCAGCAGTGATGGCGGGGCTAACTCTGGAAACACC. The encoded protein is CASSDGGANSGNT. The complete CDR3 reads CASSDGGANSGNTIYF.

In regard to this clone: Read coverage stops 3 residues before the CDR3 terminus; the germline J gene supplies the remainder. The V and J genes are TRBV5-1 and TRBJ1-2; D not resolved. With 2 bases removed from V and 4 bases from J, the gap between germline ends came to 18 bases. The CDR3 totals 16 residues. In germline, CDR1 is SGHRS, CDR2 YFSETQ. This CDR3 reads CASSFNPQVWSYGYTF. Partial CDR3 DNA: TGCGCCAGCAGCTTTAACCCCCAGGTTTGGTCCTATGGC.

As regards this clone: From the germline J gene comes the end of the CDR3, since the read stops 3 residues before it. The chain carries TRBV12-3 or TRBV12-4 and TRBJ2-3, with TRBD1 as a possible D gene (5 bases). The CDR3 is 13 residues long. The V end was cut by 5 bases, the J end by 6 bases, with 12 bases between. CDR3 amino acids: CASSIREGDTQYF. CDR3 bases read: TGTGCCAGCAGTATCAGGGAAGGTGATACG.

This clone is labeled large (0.1 to 1%) based on frequency. The DNA ends 3 residues before the CDR3 does, and the rest of the CDR3 is filled in from the germline J gene. The rearrangement uses TRBV6-1 and TRBJ1-1; D may be TRBD1 (6 bases). Looked up from germline, CDR1 is MNHNS and CDR2 is SASEGT. CDR3 length: 14 amino acids. Trimming cost V 3 bases and J 3 bases, with 11 bases left between them. The CDR3 loop is CASSEVQGYTEAFF. Partial CDR3 DNA: TGTGCCAGCAGTGAGGTGCAGGGGTACACTGAA.

This clone shows up as large by frequency. The read comes to an end 3 residues before the CDR3 does, leaving the germline J gene to fill in the end. The chain combines TRBV7-2 with TRBJ2-3, with TRBD1 matching over 9 bases. CDR1 SGHTA and CDR2 FQGNSA come from the germline V gene. CDR3 length equals 16 residues. V shed 0 bases and J 6 bases; nucleotides not matched to a gene: 7. The CDR3 loop reads CASSLATGQGTDTQYF. The part of the CDR3 DNA that was read is TGTGCCAGCAGCTTAGCCACGGGACAGGGAACTGATACG.

Concerning this clone: The CDR3 end lies 3 residues beyond the end of the read and is filled in from the germline J gene. This rearrangement joins TRBV28 to TRBJ2-7, with 9 bases fitting TRBD1. The CDR3 totals 15 residues. Germline V CDR1 and CDR2: MDHEN, SYDVKM. V dropped 5 bases and J dropped 1; count of bases not matched to a gene: 6. CDR3 bases read: TGTGCCAGCAGTCAACCGGGACAGGGTTCCTACGAG. Amino acid sequence: CASSQPGQGSYE. Given in full, the CDR3 is CASSQPGQGSYEQYF.

In the case of this clone: The read falls 3 residues short of the CDR3 end, and the missing part is taken from the germline J gene. This sequence joins TRBV28 and TRBJ2-6; D is unclear. The CDR3 extends over 14 amino acids. Looked up from germline, CDR1 is MDHEN and CDR2 is SYDVKM. The V end was cut by 3 bases, the J end by 0 bases, with 3 bases between. The sequenced CDR3 bases are TGTGCCAGCAGTTTCCTCTCTGGGGCCAACGTC. Translated, it gives CASSFLSGANV. The whole CDR3 region reads CASSFLSGANVLTF.